The clone carrying this T cell receptor beta chain has more than one count but fewer than ten. Its cognate antigen is unknown. The data stem from a study of identical twins. Points from the study as a whole: Twin sharing of out-of-frame TCR alpha was underestimated by models in monozygotic pairs.

Trimming took 4 bases from V and 3 from J; bases not matched to a gene: 14. This CDR3 spans 16 amino acids. The germline V gene encodes CDR1 SQVTM and CDR2 ANQGSEA. A template switching step contributed a universal primer site, while unique molecular identifiers were present in the cDNA. TCRdb re-called the 5' RACE reads with MiXCR, one entry per CDR3 protein. The repertoire holds about 530,000 distinct CDR3 sequences, with approximately 20% as singletons. Each donor was a healthy Caucasian. The data also belong to a second study, concerning yellow fever vaccine responses in identical twins.

Sequenced sample: CD4+ T cells sorted from blood. The sequence was collected from a woman in her late teens or twenties in good health. The chain uses TRBV29-1 and TRBJ2-7; 8 bases fit TRBD1. CDR3 loop: CSVVSRGPQGYYEQYF. CDR3 bases: TGCAGCGTTGTGAGCAGGGGGCCGCAGGGCTACTACGAGCAGTACTTC.